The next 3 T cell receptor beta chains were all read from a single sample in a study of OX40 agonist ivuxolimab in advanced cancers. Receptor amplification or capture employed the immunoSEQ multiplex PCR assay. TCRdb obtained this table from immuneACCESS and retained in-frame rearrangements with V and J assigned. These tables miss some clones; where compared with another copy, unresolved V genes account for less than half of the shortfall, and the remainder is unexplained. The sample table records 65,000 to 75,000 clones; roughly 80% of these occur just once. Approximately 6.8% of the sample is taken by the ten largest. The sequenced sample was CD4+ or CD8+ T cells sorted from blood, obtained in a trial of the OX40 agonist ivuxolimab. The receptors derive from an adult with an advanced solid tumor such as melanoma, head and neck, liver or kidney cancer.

The CDR3 DNA follows: TGTGCCAGCAGTTACTCGCGTCGAAACAATGAGCAGTTCTTC. As protein: CASSYSRRNNEQFF. The chain has TRBV6-5 and TRBJ2-1; D gene uncertain. Germline CDR1 is MNHEY and CDR2 is SVGAGI. V lost 0 bases to trimming and J lost 5 bases, with 8 bases between them. The CDR3 consists of 14 residues.

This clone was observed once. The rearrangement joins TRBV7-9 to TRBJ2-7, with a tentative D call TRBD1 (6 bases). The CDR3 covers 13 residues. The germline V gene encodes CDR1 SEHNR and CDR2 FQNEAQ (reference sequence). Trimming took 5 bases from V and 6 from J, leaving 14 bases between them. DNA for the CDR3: TGTGCCAGCAGCCAGGGGAAGGATTTCGAGCAGTACGTC. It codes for CASSQGKDFEQYV.

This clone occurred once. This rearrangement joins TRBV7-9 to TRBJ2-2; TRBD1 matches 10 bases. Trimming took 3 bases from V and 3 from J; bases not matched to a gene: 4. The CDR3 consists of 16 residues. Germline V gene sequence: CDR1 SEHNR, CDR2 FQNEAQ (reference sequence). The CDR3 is CASSFWGTGDTGELFF. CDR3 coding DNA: TGTGCCAGCAGCTTCTGGGGGACAGGGGACACCGGGGAGCTGTTTTTT.